These 29 T cell receptor beta chains originate from one sample sequenced in a study of T cells in Graves' hyperthyroidism and ophthalmopathy. Researchers took RNA transcripts and amplified the TCR beta CDR3 regions from them. The HTBI set primed first-round TCR CDR3 RT-PCR. MiXCR, applied by TCRdb to the multiplex PCR reads, yields one record per CDR3 protein. Seen here are fewer than 450,000 distinct CDR3 sequences, 18% observed once, and the top ten hold 35% to 50%. Sequenced sample: blood. Source of these receptors: a man between 18 and 29 years old with Graves' ophthalmopathy.

This clonotype has just a few counts. The V call is TRBV6-2 or TRBV6-3, the J call TRBJ2-4; D is tentatively TRBD1 or TRBD2 (5 bases each). The germline V and J ends were trimmed by 6 bases and 0 bases, with 12 bases remaining between them. This CDR3 comprises 15 residues. Germline V lookup: CDR1 MNHEY, CDR2 SVGEGT. The CDR3 spells CASRPGTVAKNIQYF. DNA of the CDR3: TGTGCCAGCAGACCCGGGACGGTAGCCAAAAACATTCAGTACTTC.

Details on this clonotype: A much larger clonotype is one base distant, so this may be a read error. The chain combines TRBV20-1 with TRBJ1-1; tentatively, D is TRBD1 (5 bases). The CDR3 covers 15 residues. V shed 2 bases and J shed 6 bases, with 19 bases lying between them. CDR1 is DFQATT, CDR2 SNEGSKA, per germline (reference sequence). The CDR3 bases are TGCAGTGCTAGATGGGGGGAGGGAGTGGGGGCTGAAGCTTTCTTT. Translating it yields CSARWGEGVGAEAFF.

Ten or more counts support this clonotype. The chain links TRBV2 to TRBJ1-4; D not certain. This CDR3 is built from 12 residues. The germline V gene has CDR1 SNHLY and CDR2 FYNNEI. Trimming took off 6 bases at V and 10 bases at J, with 12 bases between the two ends. The CDR3 DNA reads as TGTGCCAGCAGGAAGGTTTTCCTAAAACTGTTTTTT. Amino acids: CASRKVFLKLFF.

This clonotype was seen only a few times. The rearrangement uses TRBV9 and TRBJ2-7, with D hard to call. Looked up from germline, CDR1 is SGDLS and CDR2 is YYNGEE. Trimming left V 3 bases short and J 1 base short, with 8 bases between. The CDR3 covers 13 residues. CDR3 nucleotide sequence: TGTGCCAGCAGCGCCTCTAGTTCCTACGAGCAGTACTTC. Translating gives CASSASSSYEQYF. Full variable domain (outside the CDR3, taken from reference TRBV9 and TRBJ2-7): DSGVTQTPKHLITATGQRVTLRCSPRSGDLSVYWYQQSLDQGLQFLIQYYNGEERAKGNILERFSAQQFPDLHSELNLSSLELGDSALYFCASSASSSYEQYFGPGTRLTVT.

V is TRBV2 and J is TRBJ2-2; TRBD1 aligns across 7 bases. Germline trimming cut 8 bases from V and 3 bases from J; bases unmatched to any gene: 6. Germline values: CDR1 SNHLY, CDR2 FYNNEI. The CDR3 totals 14 residues. DNA for the CDR3: TGTGCCAGCGTAGGGGGCGGTGACACCGGGGAGCTGTTTTTT. Its protein is CASVGGGDTGELFF. The full variable domain, its missing parts supplied by reference TRBV2 and TRBJ2-2, is EPEVTQTPSHQVTQMGQEVILRCVPISNHLYFYWYRQILGQKVEFLVSFYNNEISEKSEIFDDQFSVERPDGSNFTLKIRSTKLEDSAMYFCASVGGGDTGELFFGEGSRLTVL.

This clonotype was observed many times. The rearrangement uses TRBV3-1 and TRBJ1-6; D ambiguous. The CDR3 totals 14 residues. Trimming removed 2 bases from V and 4 bases from J, with 6 bases in between. The V gene's germline CDR1 is LGHDT and CDR2 YNNKEL (reference sequence). The CDR3 DNA sequence: TGTGCCAGCAGCCAAATGGGTTATAATTCACCCCTCCACTTT. Its translation is CASSQMGYNSPLHF.

This clonotype was recorded at least ten times. The chain recombines TRBV12-3 or TRBV12-4 with TRBJ2-1, with 13 bases fitting TRBD2. With V trimmed by 7 bases and J by 6 bases, 6 bases remained unmatched. The CDR3 runs to 15 residues. In DNA form, the CDR3 reads TGTGCCAGCACCTTAACTAGCGGGGGGGCCAATGAGCAGTTCTTC. This sequence encodes CASTLTSGGANEQFF.

This clonotype was found a few times. The chain couples TRBV19 to TRBJ1-5; no definite D call. Trimming left V 1 base short and J 5 bases short, with 18 bases between. This CDR3 is built from 17 residues. Germline V gene sequence: CDR1 LNHDA, CDR2 SQIVND (reference sequence). The CDR3 protein is CASSIGAGRRYYQPQHF. CDR3 sequence (DNA): TGTGCCAGTAGTATAGGGGCTGGGCGGAGGTACTATCAGCCCCAGCATTTT. The full variable domain, completed using reference TRBV19 and TRBJ1-5, is DGGITQSPKYLFRKEGQNVTLSCEQNLNHDAMYWYRQDPGQGLRLIYYSQIVNDFQKGDIAEGYSVSREKKESFPLTVTSAQKNPTAFYLCASSIGAGRRYYQPQHFGDGTRLSIL.

This clonotype was counted only a few times. With a much larger clone just one base away, this may be a read error. The V gene is TRBV7-3, the J gene TRBJ2-3, with 10 bases identical to TRBD2. Germline V lookup: CDR1 SGHTA, CDR2 FQGTGA. V shed 4 bases and J 4 bases; nucleotides not matched to a gene: 5. The CDR3 loop spans 15 amino acids. CDR3 sequence: CASSSASGGADTQYF. The CDR3 DNA reads TGTGCCAGCAGCTCGGCTAGCGGGGGCGCAGATACGCAGTATTTT.

This chain uses TRBV11-2 with TRBJ1-2, with 7 nucleotides matching TRBD1. The CDR3 spans 14 residues. V was clipped by 8 bases and J by 8 bases; unmatched bases: 14. The germline V gene has CDR1 SGHAT and CDR2 FQNNGV. The CDR3: CASSPKEGQAGYTF. The CDR3 nucleotides read TGTGCCAGCTCCCCCAAGGAAGGACAGGCGGGCTACACCTTC.

This clonotype showed up just a few times. The chain carries TRBV29-1 and TRBJ1-2; no reliable D call. From germline, CDR1 is SQVTM and CDR2 ANQGSEA. The V end was cut by 8 bases, the J end by 1 base, with 20 bases between. The CDR3 is 15 residues long. The CDR3 sequence: CSTHRDLANNYGYTF. In DNA, the CDR3 is TGCAGCACCCACCGGGATCTAGCTAATAACTATGGCTACACCTTC.

The gene calls are TRBV10-3 and TRBJ2-7; no clear D gene. The CDR3 loop spans 14 amino acids. Germline V CDR1 and CDR2: ENHRY, SYGVKD. V lost 3 bases to trimming and J lost 7 bases, with 16 bases between them. CDR3 protein: CAISEETPMGEQYF. The CDR3 coding sequence is TGTGCCATCAGTGAAGAGACTCCCATGGGGGAGCAGTACTTC.

A few counts support this clonotype. The chain links TRBV5-8 to TRBJ2-7, with 7 bases identical to TRBD1. The CDR3 runs to 15 residues. Germline assignment: CDR1 SGHTS and CDR2 YDEGEE. The J segment lost 7 bases and the V segment lost 1 base, leaving 11 bases of the junction unmatched. CDR3 sequence: CASSLLGGAVDEQYF. CDR3 DNA: TGTGCCAGCAGCTTGTTAGGGGGCGCGGTGGATGAGCAGTACTTC.

This clonotype was found many times. This rearrangement joins TRBV27 to TRBJ2-7, with TRBD1 identical over 11 bases. CDR1 and CDR2 from the germline V gene are MNHEY and SMNVEV (reference sequence). The CDR3 is made up of 15 amino acids. Trimming removed 5 bases from V and 7 bases from J; junction bases left unmatched: 10. In nucleotides, the CDR3 is TGTGCCAGCAGTCCTCGGGACAGGGGGACGGGGGAGCAGTACTTC. This gives the protein CASSPRDRGTGEQYF.

Only a few counts were recorded for this clonotype. The rearrangement links TRBV7-2 to TRBJ1-2; TRBD1 is a possible D gene (5 bases). The V gene lost 5 bases and the J gene lost 7 bases, with 5 bases spanning the gap. Germline V gives CDR1 SGHTA, CDR2 FQGNSA. This CDR3 is built from 10 residues. The DNA of the CDR3 is TGTGCCAGCAGCCAGGGTGGCTACACCTTC. It codes for CASSQGGYTF.

This clonotype was detected many times. The rearrangement links TRBV2 to TRBJ2-3, with 8 bases matching TRBD1. Germline CDR1 reads SNHLY; CDR2 reads FYNNEI. The CDR3 is 14 residues long. With 4 bases clipped from V and 5 bases from J, the junction kept 5 bases outside the gene matches. CDR3 in amino acids: CASSADRAGDTQYF. CDR3 coding DNA: TGTGCCAGCAGTGCGGACAGGGCGGGAGATACGCAGTATTTT. Drawing the rest from reference TRBV2 and TRBJ2-3, the complete variable domain is EPEVTQTPSHQVTQMGQEVILRCVPISNHLYFYWYRQILGQKVEFLVSFYNNEISEKSEIFDDQFSVERPDGSNFTLKIRSTKLEDSAMYFCASSADRAGDTQYFGPGTRLTVL.

Of note for this clonotype: The junction shows a germline mismatch at one end, possibly a read error. The chain is built from TRBV7-6 and TRBJ1-5; D is perhaps TRBD1 (5 bases). This CDR3 has 17 residues. Germline CDR1 reads SGHVS; CDR2 reads FNYEAQ. The CDR3 sequence: CASSLALGGLDFQPQHF. As DNA, the CDR3 is TGTGCCAGCAGCCTAGCGCTGGGGGGGTTGGATTTTCAGCCCCAGCATTTT.

The V gene is TRBV5-6, the J gene TRBJ1-6; 7 bases map to TRBD1. The CDR3 length is 17 residues. The V segment lost 4 bases and the J segment 10 bases; nucleotides outside the gene matches: 17. Germline V gene data show CDR1 as SGHDT and CDR2 as YYEEEE. The CDR3 DNA sequence: TGTGCCAGCAGCCCATATCGGGAAACAGGGGTTTACTCACCCCTCCACTTT. Protein: CASSPYRETGVYSPLHF.

Ten or more counts support this clonotype. The chain carries TRBV27 and TRBJ1-2; D remains ambiguous. This CDR3 contains 15 residues. Trimming shortened V by 7 bases and J by 3 bases, and 18 bases separated the two germline ends. Germline loops: CDR1 MNHEY, CDR2 SMNVEV (reference sequence). CDR3 sequence reads: CASKPSRQTYYGYTF. Here the CDR3 DNA reads TGTGCCAGCAAACCTTCCCGGCAGACCTACTATGGCTACACCTTC.

This clonotype was seen ten or more times. The DNA for the CDR3 is TGTGCCAGCAGCTCCCCGAGGGACACCCCGTCTAACTATGGCTACACCTTC. Its protein product is CASSSPRDTPSNYGYTF. The gene calls are TRBV6-2 or TRBV6-3 and TRBJ1-2; TRBD1 might be the D (6 bases). The germline V gene encodes CDR1 MNHEY and CDR2 SVGEGT. The V gene lost 6 bases and the J gene lost 0 bases, with 20 bases spanning the gap. The CDR3 is made up of 17 amino acids.

V gene TRBV27 combines with J gene TRBJ2-7; D unresolved. The CDR3 covers 15 residues. The ends were cut back, 3 bases at V and 0 bases at J, with 12 bases in the middle. Germline V gene sequence: CDR1 MNHEY, CDR2 SMNVEV (reference sequence). CDR3 nucleotides: TGTGCCAGCAGTTTGGATCCGTATAGCTCCTACGAGCAGTACTTC. Amino acids: CASSLDPYSSYEQYF.

The chain carries TRBV7-9 and TRBJ1-2, with D unresolved. Germline loops: CDR1 SEHNR, CDR2 FQNEAQ (reference sequence). The length of the CDR3 is 16 residues. The germline V and J ends were trimmed by 3 bases and 6 bases, with 20 bases remaining between them. The CDR3 loop reads CASSFIKLSGFDGYTF. Written as DNA, the CDR3 is TGTGCCAGCAGCTTCATTAAACTGTCGGGTTTCGATGGCTACACCTTC.

The V and J genes are TRBV27 and TRBJ1-4, with D uncertain. The CDR3 contains 14 residues. Germline loops: CDR1 MNHEY, CDR2 SMNVEV (reference sequence). With 7 bases removed from V and 8 bases from J, the gap between germline ends came to 17 bases. The chain's CDR3 is CASTRLPLMEKLFF. The CDR3 DNA reads as TGTGCCAGCACCAGGTTACCGCTGATGGAAAAACTGTTTTTT.

V is TRBV6-4 and J is TRBJ1-6, with TRBD1 as a possible D gene (6 bases). Trimming shortened V by 3 bases and J by 5 bases, and 23 bases separated the two germline ends. Germline V gene sequence: CDR1 MRHNA, CDR2 SNTAGT. The CDR3 runs 19 residues. In nucleotides, the CDR3 is TGTGCCAGCAGTGATTTCTCCCTTACCGGGACACGAGATAATTCACCCCTCCACTTT. Encoded protein: CASSDFSLTGTRDNSPLHF.

This chain uses TRBV10-3 with TRBJ1-1; 9 nucleotides match TRBD1. The junction had 2 bases not matched to a gene; V was cut back by 6 bases and J by 6 bases. CDR1 is ENHRY, CDR2 SYGVKD, per germline. The CDR3 has 12 amino acids. In DNA, the CDR3 is TGTGCCATCAGGGACAGGGGCCCTGAAGCTTTCTTT. Protein: CAIRDRGPEAFF.

This rearrangement joins TRBV29-1 to TRBJ1-6, with D tentatively TRBD1 (5 bases). Germline-derived CDR1 and CDR2 are SQVTM and ANQGSEA. Trimming took off 7 bases at V and 7 bases at J, with 14 bases between the two ends. The CDR3 runs 13 residues. The CDR3 nucleotides read TGCAGCGCCAGGGACTCCGGGAATTCACCCCTCCACTTT. It translates to CSARDSGNSPLHF.

J is TRBJ1-1 and V is TRBV20-1; D not resolved. Germline CDR1 reads DFQATT; CDR2 reads SNEGSKA (reference sequence). The CDR3 loop spans 14 amino acids. With 1 base removed from V and 8 bases from J, the gap between germline ends came to 17 bases. The CDR3 bases are TGCAGTGCTAGAGGGGCCCTAGGGAGGGAAGAAGCTTTCTTT. Translating it yields CSARGALGREEAFF.

Only a few counts were recorded for this clonotype. The V and J genes are TRBV7-9 and TRBJ1-4; D ambiguous. This CDR3 contains 15 residues. CDR1 and CDR2 (germline): SEHNR, FQNEAQ (reference sequence). V shed 3 bases and J shed 3 bases, with 11 bases lying between them. The CDR3 protein is CASSLETRPNEKLFF. CDR3 nucleotide sequence: TGTGCCAGCAGCTTGGAGACACGTCCTAATGAAAAACTGTTTTTT.

This clonotype was seen ten or more times. V gene TRBV2 combines with J gene TRBJ1-5, with 8 bases that match TRBD1. The V gene's germline CDR1 is SNHLY and CDR2 FYNNEI. This CDR3 spans 16 amino acids. V lost 4 bases, J lost 3 bases, and 8 bases stayed unmatched. The CDR3 nucleotides read TGTGCCAGCAGTGGGACAGGGAACCCCCACAATCAGCCCCAGCATTTT. Protein: CASSGTGNPHNQPQHF.